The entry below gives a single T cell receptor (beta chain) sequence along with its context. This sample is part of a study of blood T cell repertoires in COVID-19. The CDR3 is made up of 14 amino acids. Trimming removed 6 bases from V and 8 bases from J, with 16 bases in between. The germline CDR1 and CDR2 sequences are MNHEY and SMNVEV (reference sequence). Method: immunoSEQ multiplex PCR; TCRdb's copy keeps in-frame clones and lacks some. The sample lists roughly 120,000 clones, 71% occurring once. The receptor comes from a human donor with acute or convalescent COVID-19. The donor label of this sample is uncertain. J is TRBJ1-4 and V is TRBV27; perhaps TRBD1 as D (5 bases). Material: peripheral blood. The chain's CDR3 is CASRLGGVGEKLFF. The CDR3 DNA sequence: TGTGCCAGCAGACTTGGAGGGGTGGGGGAAAAACTGTTTTTT.